The 5 T cell receptor beta chains presented below share a single source sample, sequenced in a study of blood T cells in healthy people across ages. Next came a second PCR, run for 7 to 11 cycles, which used a sample-barcoded 5' primer along with a J-beta primer mix. TCRdb ran MiXCR on the 5' RACE reads and lists one entry per CDR3 protein. Among 800,000 to 950,000 distinct CDR3 sequences listed, about 28% were seen once. The same specimen was also included in a second study, on T cells of mothers and their children.

The sequenced sample consisted of blood. The receptor source for this set is a woman aged 40 to 50 in good health.

This clonotype was found a few times. The J gene is TRBJ2-7, the V gene TRBV28; a weak D match, TRBD1 (6 bases). The germline gives CDR1 MDHEN, CDR2 SYDVKM. This CDR3 comprises 14 residues. Trimming took 5 bases from V and 4 from J, leaving 15 bases between them. The CDR3 region has the DNA TGTGCCAGCAGTACCCCTGGAAGGGGGTACGAGCAGTACTTC. Protein product: CASSTPGRGYEQYF. Drawing the rest from reference TRBV28 and TRBJ2-7, the complete variable domain is DVKVTQSSRYLVKRTGEKVFLECVQDMDHENMFWYRQDPGLGLRLIYFSYDVKMKEKGDIPEGYSVSREKKERFSLILESASTNQTSMYLCASSTPGRGYEQYFGPGTRLTVT.

In its sample, this clonotype was seen many times. The V call is TRBV9, the J call TRBJ2-7, with a possible D match to TRBD1 (6 bases). Germline CDR1 and CDR2: SGDLS and YYNGEE. Trimming took 3 bases from V and 1 from J, leaving 8 bases between them. The CDR3 spans 13 residues. The CDR3 nucleotides read TGTGCCAGCAGCGCAGGGGTATCCTACGAGCAGTACTTC. Protein: CASSAGVSYEQYF.

Here the CDR3 reads CASSSDRGPGYEQYF. The CDR3 DNA follows: TGCGCCAGCAGCTCAGACAGGGGCCCCGGGTACGAGCAGTACTTC. This chain uses TRBV5-1 with TRBJ2-7, with 8 nucleotides matching TRBD1. This CDR3 has 15 residues. V lost 3 bases, J lost 4 bases, and 9 bases stayed unmatched. Per germline, CDR1 SGHRS and CDR2 YFSETQ.

This clonotype has at least ten counts. The chain joins TRBV28 to TRBJ2-7; maybe TRBD1 (6 bases). CDR1 and CDR2 from the germline V gene are MDHEN and SYDVKM. V dropped 7 bases and J dropped 3 bases, with 10 bases sitting between them. CDR3 length: 12 amino acids. CDR3 coding DNA: TGTGCCAGCACCGTGGACAGCTACGAGCAGTACTTC. Its translation: CASTVDSYEQYF.

The V call is TRBV11-2, the J call TRBJ2-1; D is unclear. Trimming took off 5 bases at V and 1 base at J, with 15 bases between the two ends. The CDR3 runs 16 residues. CDR1 SGHAT and CDR2 FQNNGV come from the germline V gene. CDR3 loop: CASSQLIVPSYNEQFF. DNA for the CDR3: TGTGCCAGCAGCCAGTTGATAGTGCCTTCCTACAATGAGCAGTTCTTC.